This T cell receptor beta chain was found in a study of CD8+ T cells in alopecia areata. Study-level background: In an open-label trial, patients got 5 to 10 mg tofacitinib twice daily. Study-wide findings and caveats: Many expanded lesional clones stayed in scalp and blood while on tofacitinib. Both scalp clonality and the expanded CD8+ clones among the top 100 showed a significant decrease with tofacitinib. Lesional scalp displayed greater clonality than normal scalp, most notably in alopecia totalis/universalis.

Treatment of the sample: oral pan-JAK inhibitor, 5-10 mg twice daily. Germline V gene sequence: CDR1 SGHVS, CDR2 FQNEAQ. The CDR3 is made up of 14 amino acids. Trimming shortened V by 5 bases and J by 1 base, and 11 bases separated the two germline ends. Concerning this clone: The antigen remains undetermined.

Extraction of RNA preceded its reverse transcription into cDNA, which served as the sequencing template. TCRdb's table, derived via immunoSEQ multiplex PCR, lists solely in-frame clones and lacks some. The repertoire consists of 270,000 or so clones, with 58% occurring once and the leading ten covering under 2%. Sequenced here: CD4+ T cells sorted from blood, sampled at week 24, from a patient treated with tofacitinib. J is TRBJ1-1 and V is TRBV7-8, with D perhaps TRBD1 (6 bases). This clonotype was sampled from a human donor with alopecia areata. DNA for the CDR3: TGTGCCAGCAGCCAACAGGGTTGGAACACTGAAGCTTTCTTT. It codes for CASSQQGWNTEAFF.